A selection of T cell receptor beta chains follows, all from one sample in a study of blood T cell repertoires in COVID-19. This table comes from immunoSEQ multiplex PCR, and its TCRdb copy is limited to in-frame clones, with some not included. The sample records almost 400,000 clones, 88% being singletons. Sequencing was carried out using PBMCs or T cells enriched from blood (not recorded which). The receptors here all came from a woman in her twenties or thirties with acute COVID-19. CDR3s include the opening cysteine and the closing phenylalanine or tryptophan. D genes are given only for firm matches. Clone size is given for some rows only: seen once, a few or many times, or a class if the clone is expanded.

V	size	D	J	CDR3	DNA
TRBV6-5	-	-	TRBJ2-3	CASSRNSDTQYF	TGTGCCAGCAGTCGAAACTCGGATACGCAGTATTTT
TRBV24-1	-	-	TRBJ2-7	CATSAPFSYEQYF	TGTGCCACCAGTGCTCCGTTCTCCTACGAGCAGTACTTC
TRBV29-1	-	TRBD2	TRBJ2-6	CSVISGGSSGANVLTF	TGCAGCGTTATTAGCGGGGGGAGCTCTGGGGCCAACGTCCTGACTTTC
TRBV3-1/TRBV3-2	-	TRBD1	TRBJ2-1	CASSPLGTGGGEQFF	TGTGCCAGCAGCCCTCTCGGGACAGGGGGCGGAGAGCAGTTCTTC
TRBV15	few	-	TRBJ2-5	CATRDNQETQYF	TGTGCCACCCGAGACAACCAAGAGACCCAGTACTTC
TRBV7-8	-	-	TRBJ2-1	CASSLWGGYPEQFF	TGTGCCAGCAGCTTGTGGGGAGGCTATCCTGAGCAGTTCTTC
TRBV6-5	-	TRBD1	TRBJ2-3	CASSLQGAGTDTQYF	TGTGCCAGCAGTTTACAGGGGGCCGGCACAGATACGCAGTATTTT
TRBV10-2	-	TRBD1	TRBJ2-7	CASSGGTGVPSYEQYF	TGCGCCAGCAGTGGGGGGACAGGGGTACCCTCCTACGAGCAGTACTTC
TRBV24-1	once	TRBD1	TRBJ2-7	CATSDRGTVNEQYF	TGTGCCACCAGTGACCGTGGGACAGTTAACGAGCAGTACTTC
TRBV4-1	-	-	TRBJ2-1	CASSQGGEGQFF	TGCGCCAGCAGCCAAGGGGGGGAAGGGCAGTTCTTC
TRBV18	-	-	TRBJ1-5	CASSPGSDRAGNQPQHF	TGTGCCAGCTCACCAGGTTCAGACCGCGCGGGGAATCAGCCCCAGCATTTT
TRBV9	-	-	TRBJ1-4	CASSPGGGSKLFF	TGTGCCAGCAGCCCCGGGGGGGGTTCGAAACTGTTTTTT
TRBV9	-	-	TRBJ1-6	CASGRNNSPLHF	TGTGCCAGCGGGCGTAATAATTCACCCCTCCACTTT
TRBV7-2	-	-	TRBJ1-1	CASSLDMSNTEAFF	TGTGCCAGCAGCCTCGACATGTCGAACACTGAAGCTTTCTTT
TRBV5-6	once	TRBD2	TRBJ2-2	CASSRTSGGMNTGELFF	TGTGCCAGCAGCCGGACTAGCGGGGGGATGAACACCGGGGAGCTGTTTTTT
TRBV2	few	-	TRBJ2-2	CATKRDRLGTGELFF	TGTGCCACCAAGAGGGACAGACTAGGTACCGGGGAGCTGTTTTTT